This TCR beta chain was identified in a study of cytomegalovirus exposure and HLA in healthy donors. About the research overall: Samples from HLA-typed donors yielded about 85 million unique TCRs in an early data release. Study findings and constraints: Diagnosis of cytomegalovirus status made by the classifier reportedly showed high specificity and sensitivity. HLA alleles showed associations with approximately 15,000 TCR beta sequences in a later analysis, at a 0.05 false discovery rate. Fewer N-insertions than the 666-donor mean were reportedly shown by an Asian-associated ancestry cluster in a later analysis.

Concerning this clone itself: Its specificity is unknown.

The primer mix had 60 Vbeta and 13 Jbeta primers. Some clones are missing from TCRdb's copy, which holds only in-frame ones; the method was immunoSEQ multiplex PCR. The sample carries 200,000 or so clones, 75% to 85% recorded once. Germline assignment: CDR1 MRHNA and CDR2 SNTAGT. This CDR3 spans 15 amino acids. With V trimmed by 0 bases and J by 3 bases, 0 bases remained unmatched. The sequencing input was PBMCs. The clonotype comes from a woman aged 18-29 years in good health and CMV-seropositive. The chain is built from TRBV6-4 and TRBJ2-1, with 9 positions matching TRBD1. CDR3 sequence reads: CASSDSTGGYNEQFF. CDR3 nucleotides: TGTGCCAGCAGTGACTCGACAGGGGGCTACAATGAGCAGTTCTTC.